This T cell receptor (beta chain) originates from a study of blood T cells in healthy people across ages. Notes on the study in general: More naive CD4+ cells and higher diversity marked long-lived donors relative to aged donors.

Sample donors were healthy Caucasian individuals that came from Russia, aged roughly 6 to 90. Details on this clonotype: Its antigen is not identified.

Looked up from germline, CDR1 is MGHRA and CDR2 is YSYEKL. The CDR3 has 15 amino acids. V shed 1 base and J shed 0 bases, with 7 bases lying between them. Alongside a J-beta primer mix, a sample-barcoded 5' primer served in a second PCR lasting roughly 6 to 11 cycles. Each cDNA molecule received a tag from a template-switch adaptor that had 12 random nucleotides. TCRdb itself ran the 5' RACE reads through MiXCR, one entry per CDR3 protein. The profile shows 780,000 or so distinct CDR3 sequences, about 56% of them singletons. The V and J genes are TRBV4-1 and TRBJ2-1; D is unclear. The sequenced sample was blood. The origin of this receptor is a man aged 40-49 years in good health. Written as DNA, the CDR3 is TGCGCCAGCAGCCAAGGTAGTGACTCCTACAATGAGCAGTTCTTC. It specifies CASSQGSDSYNEQFF.